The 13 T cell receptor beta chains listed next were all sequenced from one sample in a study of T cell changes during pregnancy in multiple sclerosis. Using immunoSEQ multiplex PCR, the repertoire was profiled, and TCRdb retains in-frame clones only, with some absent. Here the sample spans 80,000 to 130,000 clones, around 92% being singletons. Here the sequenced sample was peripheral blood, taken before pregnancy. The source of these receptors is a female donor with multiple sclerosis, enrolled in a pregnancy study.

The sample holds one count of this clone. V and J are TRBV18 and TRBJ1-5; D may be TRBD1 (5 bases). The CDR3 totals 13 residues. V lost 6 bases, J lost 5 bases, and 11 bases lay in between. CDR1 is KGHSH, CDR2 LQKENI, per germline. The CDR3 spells CASSSGEHQPQHF. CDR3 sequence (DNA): TGTGCCAGCTCGTCGGGGGAGCATCAGCCCCAGCATTTT.

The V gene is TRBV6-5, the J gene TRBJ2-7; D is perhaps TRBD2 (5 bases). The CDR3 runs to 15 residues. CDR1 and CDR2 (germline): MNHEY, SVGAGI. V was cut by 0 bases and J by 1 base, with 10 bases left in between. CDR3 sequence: CASSYSGPGSYEQYF. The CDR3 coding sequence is TGTGCCAGCAGTTACTCAGGGCCGGGATCCTACGAGCAGTACTTC.

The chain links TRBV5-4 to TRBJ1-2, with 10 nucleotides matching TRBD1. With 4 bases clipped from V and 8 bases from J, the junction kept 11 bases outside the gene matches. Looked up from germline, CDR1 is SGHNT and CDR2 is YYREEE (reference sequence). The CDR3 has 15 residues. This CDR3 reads CASSGGDRGGHGYTF. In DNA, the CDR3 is TGTGCCAGCAGCGGAGGGGACAGGGGCGGGCACGGCTACACCTTC.

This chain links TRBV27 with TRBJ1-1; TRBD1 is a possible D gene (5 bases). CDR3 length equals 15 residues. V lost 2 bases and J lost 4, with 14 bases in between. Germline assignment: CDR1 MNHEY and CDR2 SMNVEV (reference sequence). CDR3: CASSLGGRLGTEAFF. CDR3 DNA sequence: TGTGCCAGCAGTTTAGGGGGGAGGTTGGGCACTGAAGCTTTCTTT.

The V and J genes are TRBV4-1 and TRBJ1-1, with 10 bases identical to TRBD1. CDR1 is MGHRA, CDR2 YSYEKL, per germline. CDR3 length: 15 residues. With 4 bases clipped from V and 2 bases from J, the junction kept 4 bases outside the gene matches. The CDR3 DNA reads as TGCGCCAGCAGCCTCCGACAGGGGGCTAACACTGAAGCTTTCTTT. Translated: CASSLRQGANTEAFF.

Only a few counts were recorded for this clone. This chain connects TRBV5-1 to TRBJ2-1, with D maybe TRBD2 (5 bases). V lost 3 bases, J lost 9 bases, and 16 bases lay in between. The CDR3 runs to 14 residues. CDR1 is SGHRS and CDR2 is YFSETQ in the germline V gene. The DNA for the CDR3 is TGCGCCAGCAGCTCTTACCGAAGCCGGGGTGAGCAGTTCTTC. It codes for CASSSYRSRGEQFF.

The CDR3 coding sequence is TGTGCCAGCAGTTACTCGACTCCCCTAGTTCGCGATGAGCAGTTCTTC. It specifies CASSYSTPLVRDEQFF. This chain links TRBV6-5 with TRBJ2-1, with D unresolved. The CDR3 contains 16 residues. CDR1 MNHEY and CDR2 SVGAGI come from the germline V gene. Trimming removed 0 bases from V and 8 bases from J, with 17 bases in between.

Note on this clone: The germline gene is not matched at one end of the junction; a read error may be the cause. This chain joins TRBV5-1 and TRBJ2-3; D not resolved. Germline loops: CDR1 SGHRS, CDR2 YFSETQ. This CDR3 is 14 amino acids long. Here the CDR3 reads CASSLGTAGDTQYF. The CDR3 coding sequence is TGCGCCAGCAGTTTGGGAACAGCAGGAGATACGCAGTATTTT.

CDR3 amino acids: CASSEPGLAGEETQYF. Written as DNA, the CDR3 is TGTGCCAGCTCAGAGCCGGGACTAGCGGGAGAAGAGACCCAGTACTTC. V gene TRBV18 combines with J gene TRBJ2-5, with TRBD2 matching over 14 bases. The V and J ends lost 5 bases and 3 bases, in that order; junction bases with no gene match: 5. This CDR3 has 16 residues. Germline CDR1 is KGHSH and CDR2 is LQKENI.

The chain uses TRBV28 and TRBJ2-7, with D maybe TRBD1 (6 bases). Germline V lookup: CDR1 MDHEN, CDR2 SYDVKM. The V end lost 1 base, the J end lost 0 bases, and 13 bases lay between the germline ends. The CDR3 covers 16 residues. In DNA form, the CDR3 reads TGTGCCAGCAGTTTATCCGGGACATTGAGCTCCTACGAGCAGTACTTC. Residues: CASSLSGTLSSYEQYF.

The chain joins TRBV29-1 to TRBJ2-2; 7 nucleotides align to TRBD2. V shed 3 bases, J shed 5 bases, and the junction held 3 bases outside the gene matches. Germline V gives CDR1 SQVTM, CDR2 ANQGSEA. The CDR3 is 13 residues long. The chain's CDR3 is CSVESSGTGELFF. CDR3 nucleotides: TGCAGCGTTGAGTCTAGCGGTACCGGGGAGCTGTTTTTT.

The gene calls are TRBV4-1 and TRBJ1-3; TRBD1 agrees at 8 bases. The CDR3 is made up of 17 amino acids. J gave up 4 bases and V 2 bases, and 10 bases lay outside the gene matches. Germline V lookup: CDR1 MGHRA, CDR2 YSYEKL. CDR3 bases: TGCGCCAGCAGCCAAACTCCGGACAGGGCGATGGGAAACACCATATATTTT. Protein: CASSQTPDRAMGNTIYF.

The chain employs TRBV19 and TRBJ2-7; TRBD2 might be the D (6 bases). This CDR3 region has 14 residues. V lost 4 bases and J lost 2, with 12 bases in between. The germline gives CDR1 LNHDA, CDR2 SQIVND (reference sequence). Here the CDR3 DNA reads TGTGCCAGTAGTACCCCGGGACTTCCCTACGAGCAGTACTTC. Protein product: CASSTPGLPYEQYF. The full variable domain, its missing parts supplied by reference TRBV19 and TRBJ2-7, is DGGITQSPKYLFRKEGQNVTLSCEQNLNHDAMYWYRQDPGQGLRLIYYSQIVNDFQKGDIAEGYSVSREKKESFPLTVTSAQKNPTAFYLCASSTPGLPYEQYFGPGTRLTVT.